This T cell receptor beta chain comes out of a study of blood T cell repertoires in COVID-19. Study context: Italy, Spain and the United States were the sources of the convalescent and acute COVID-19 samples. T cells, B-cell-depleted T cells, or PBMCs provided the cDNA or gDNA that served as material.

V shed 4 bases and J shed 0 bases, with 4 bases lying between them. The CDR3 has 13 residues. From germline, CDR1 is PRHDT and CDR2 FYEKMQ (reference sequence). Per the study methods: Reference gene primer amplification in the assay estimated nucleated cell counts. The assay was immunoSEQ multiplex PCR, and TCRdb's table has in-frame clones only and misses some. From that table come the V and J calls and clone size; the DNA was used to work out D and trimming. Of about 55,000 clones listed, approximately 85% are singletons. The receptor was derived from a human donor in a cohort sampled during active COVID-19. The sequenced sample was peripheral blood. The chain is built from TRBV13 and TRBJ2-1; D is uncertain. The chain's CDR3 is CASSSYSYNEQFF. The CDR3, as DNA: TGTGCCAGCAGCTCCTACTCCTACAATGAGCAGTTCTTC. The variable domain in full, with the rest retrieved from reference TRBV13 and TRBJ2-1, is AAGVIQSPRHLIKEKRETATLKCYPIPRHDTVYWYQQGPGQDPQFLISFYEKMQSDKGSIPDRFSAQQFSDYHSELNMSSLELGDSALYFCASSSYSYNEQFFGPGTRLTVL.